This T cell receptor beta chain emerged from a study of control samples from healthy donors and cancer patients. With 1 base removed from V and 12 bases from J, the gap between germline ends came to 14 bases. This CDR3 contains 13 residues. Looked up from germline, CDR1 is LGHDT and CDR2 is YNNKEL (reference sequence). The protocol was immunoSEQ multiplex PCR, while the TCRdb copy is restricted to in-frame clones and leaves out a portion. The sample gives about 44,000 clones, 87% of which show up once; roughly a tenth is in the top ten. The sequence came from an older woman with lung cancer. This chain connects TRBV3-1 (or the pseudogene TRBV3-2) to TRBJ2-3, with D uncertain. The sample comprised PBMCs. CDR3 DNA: TGTGCCAGCAGCCAAGGAGTCTCTGTGGAACAGTATTTT. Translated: CASSQGVSVEQYF.